The 8 T cell receptor beta chains given below trace back to one sample, sequenced in a study of blood T cell repertoires in COVID-19. Method: immunoSEQ multiplex PCR; TCRdb's copy keeps in-frame clones and lacks some. The data contain hundreds of thousands of clones, about 87% of them singletons. The sequenced sample was peripheral blood. The receptors were sampled from a woman aged 45-60 years with COVID-19, enrolled during active disease.

The count of this clone is one. This rearrangement joins TRBV28 to TRBJ2-3; D is ambiguous. Germline V gives CDR1 MDHEN, CDR2 SYDVKM. Between the trimmed V and J ends, which lost 6 bases and 6 bases, there was a span of 10 bases. This CDR3 is built from 12 residues. The DNA of the CDR3 is TGTGCCAGCAGCGATAACGGGGATACGCAGTATTTT. The encoded protein is CASSDNGDTQYF.

This clone was detected a few times. The CDR3, as DNA: TGTGCCAGCAGTCGAGCTCCTACCCTCTCCTACGAGCAGTACTTC. Translated, it gives CASSRAPTLSYEQYF. V is TRBV28 and J is TRBJ2-7; D remains unclear. This CDR3 region has 15 residues. With 5 bases removed from V and 0 bases from J, the gap between germline ends came to 14 bases. Germline lookup yields CDR1 MDHEN and CDR2 SYDVKM. The variable domain in full, completed from reference TRBV28 and TRBJ2-7, reads DVKVTQSSRYLVKRTGEKVFLECVQDMDHENMFWYRQDPGLGLRLIYFSYDVKMKEKGDIPEGYSVSREKKERFSLILESASTNQTSMYLCASSRAPTLSYEQYFGPGTRLTVT.

The gene calls are TRBV5-4 and TRBJ2-1; 9 bases align to TRBD2. V dropped 2 bases and J dropped 2; count of bases not matched to a gene: 11. CDR3 size: 18 residues. Germline V gene lookup returns CDR1 SGHNT and CDR2 YYREEE (reference sequence). The CDR3: CASSLGTGGGATYNEQFF. The CDR3 coding sequence is TGTGCCAGCAGCTTAGGTACGGGCGGGGGGGCGACCTACAATGAGCAGTTCTTC.

This rearrangement joins TRBV7-6 to TRBJ1-2; perhaps TRBD1 as D (5 bases). Germline loops: CDR1 SGHVS, CDR2 FNYEAQ. V was shortened by 5 bases and J by 8 bases, with 12 bases between the two germline ends. The length of the CDR3 is 12 residues. The CDR3 loop is CASSPGMGGYTF. CDR3 in DNA: TGTGCCAGCAGCCCAGGGATGGGGGGCTACACCTTC.

The chain joins TRBV7-9 to TRBJ2-6, with a weak D call TRBD1 (6 bases). Germline CDR1 and CDR2: SEHNR and FQNEAQ (reference sequence). The V and J ends lost 4 bases and 3 bases respectively, with 22 bases between them. There are 19 residues in the CDR3. The CDR3 is CASSSHRATLGLGANVLTF. CDR3 nucleotides: TGTGCCAGCAGCTCTCACAGGGCCACCTTAGGCCTTGGGGCCAACGTCCTGACTTTC.

This clone occurred once. This chain joins TRBV12-3 or TRBV12-4 and TRBJ2-1; 7 bases are shared with TRBD1. This CDR3 contains 13 residues. Losses at the gene ends were 3 bases for V and 8 bases for J; bases not matched to a gene: 4. For the CDR3, the DNA is TGTGCCAGCAGTTTCGACAGGGATTATGAGCAGTTCTTC. This gives the protein CASSFDRDYEQFF.

The CDR3: CASSYSYGGAADTQYF. For the CDR3, the DNA is TGTGCCAGCAGTTACTCATACGGGGGGGCCGCCGATACGCAGTATTTT. The rearrangement uses TRBV6-5 and TRBJ2-3; 8 bases are a match to TRBD2. This CDR3 is 16 amino acids long. V dropped 0 bases and J dropped 6; count of bases not matched to a gene: 8. Germline CDR1 MNHEY, CDR2 SVGAGI.

V usage is TRBV4-2 and J usage is TRBJ1-2; 8 nucleotides line up with TRBD1. The CDR3 runs 13 residues. Trimming took 1 base from V and 8 from J; bases not matched to a gene: 3. From germline, CDR1 is LGHNA and CDR2 YNFKEQ. The CDR3 protein is CASSQGAGGGYTF. CDR3 bases: TGTGCCAGCAGCCAAGGGGCAGGGGGCGGCTACACCTTC.